This entry features one T cell receptor beta chain sequence. Its antigen is not identified. This record belongs to a study of cytomegalovirus exposure and HLA in healthy donors. General study findings and limits: Common viral pathogens (according to a later analysis) appeared linked to several of the most significant clusters.

CDR1 and CDR2 (germline): SQVTM, ANQGSEA. V was trimmed by 1 base and J by 6 bases, leaving 9 bases between them. The CDR3 has 12 residues. The PCR had 60 Vbeta and 13 Jbeta primers. The method was immunoSEQ multiplex PCR; TCRdb's version includes in-frame clones alone and lacks a portion of them. The table includes some 100,000 clones, 74% detected once. The source is a human donor in good health. The rearrangement links TRBV29-1 to TRBJ2-5; maybe TRBD1 (5 bases). The sequenced sample was PBMCs. The CDR3 is CSVEGTPKTQYF. The CDR3 DNA reads TGCAGCGTTGAAGGGACACCTAAGACCCAGTACTTC.